The T cell receptor (beta chain) under discussion was sequenced for a study of cytomegalovirus exposure and HLA in healthy donors. Points on this clone: What it binds is not known.

The donors comprised healthy bone marrow donors. PCR used 60 Vbeta primers and 13 Jbeta primers. The assay was immunoSEQ multiplex PCR, and TCRdb's table has in-frame clones only and misses some. The repertoire holds about 98,000 clones, with less than 70% as singletons. General study findings and limits: Whilst most TCR sequences proved rare, a subset of public TCRs occurred across many donors.

The V and J ends lost 8 bases and 2 bases respectively, with 10 bases between them. Germline lookup yields CDR1 MDHEN and CDR2 SYDVKM. The CDR3 has 13 amino acids. This receptor was taken from a female donor in good health and CMV-seronegative. J is TRBJ1-5 and V is TRBV28; tentatively, D is TRBD1 (5 bases). The sample comprised PBMCs. The CDR3 region has the DNA TGTGCCAGCGGCGGGGGAGGCAATCAGCCCCAGCATTTT. Protein: CASGGGGNQPQHF.